These 29 T cell receptor beta chains originate from one sample sequenced in a study of T cell repertoires in cytomegalovirus infection. TCRdb reprocessed the reads with MiXCR, giving one entry per CDR3 protein. There are approximately 730,000 distinct CDR3 sequences in the sample; under 35% occur only once, and around 13% lies in the top ten. No antigen is known for these receptors. This specimen consisted of cultured CD8+ T cells from PBMCs, obtained from culture after CMV antigen stimulation. The receptor source for this set is a human donor in good health (CMV status not recorded). Some clones in this sample may be carry-over from other donors' samples.

V usage is TRBV6-1 and J usage is TRBJ2-1; weak D call: TRBD2 (7 bases). The CDR3 extends over 15 amino acids. Germline V gene data show CDR1 as MNHNS and CDR2 as SASEGT. The ends were cut back, 5 bases at V and 4 bases at J, with 15 bases in the middle. The CDR3 bases are TGTGCCAGCAGTATGGAGGGGGGGTTTTACAATGAGCAGTTCTTC. It specifies CASSMEGGFYNEQFF.

The chain employs TRBV19 and TRBJ2-1; 7 bases fit TRBD1. Germline V CDR1 and CDR2: LNHDA, SQIVND (reference sequence). The CDR3 is 21 residues long. V lost 7 bases, J lost 3 bases, and 27 bases stayed unmatched. CDR3 coding DNA: TGTGCCAGTATCGTAAATAACCAGTATCCGGAGATAGGACAGGACTACAATGAGCAGTTCTTC. This gives the protein CASIVNNQYPEIGQDYNEQFF.

The chain links TRBV4-1 to TRBJ2-1, with D possibly TRBD1 on 5 matching bases. Trimming cost V 0 bases and J 3 bases, with 9 bases left between them. The CDR3 extends over 15 amino acids. The V gene's germline CDR1 is MGHRA and CDR2 YSYEKL. The DNA for the CDR3 is TGCGCCAGCAGCCAAGATCAGGGAAACTACAATGAGCAGTTCTTC. Its translation: CASSQDQGNYNEQFF.

This sequence joins TRBV4-1 and TRBJ2-7; 7 bases agree with TRBD1. V was pared by 3 bases and J by 0 bases, with 8 bases of the junction left unmatched. The CDR3 totals 16 residues. From germline, CDR1 is MGHRA and CDR2 YSYEKL. The CDR3 DNA is TGCGCCAGCAGCCAGGAGGACAGGATATTCTCCTACGAGCAGTACTTC. This encodes CASSQEDRIFSYEQYF.

This clonotype was observed a handful of times. This chain's CDR3 is CASSFSRSGELFF. The DNA for the CDR3 is TGTGCCAGCAGTTTCTCGCGAAGCGGGGAGCTGTTTTTT. V gene TRBV27 combines with J gene TRBJ2-2; D is uncertain. Trimming shortened V by 3 bases and J by 7 bases, and 9 bases separated the two germline ends. This CDR3 is 13 amino acids long. Germline-derived CDR1 and CDR2 are MNHEY and SMNVEV (reference sequence).

The rearrangement uses TRBV5-6 and TRBJ2-7; 8 nucleotides line up with TRBD2. CDR3 length: 16 residues. Trimming took 3 bases from V and 2 from J; bases not matched to a gene: 10. Germline values: CDR1 SGHDT, CDR2 YYEEEE. The CDR3 loop is CASSSPSGGPPYEQYV. The CDR3 DNA sequence: TGTGCCAGCAGCTCCCCTTCGGGGGGGCCTCCCTACGAGCAGTACGTC.

This clonotype occurred a few times. The V and J genes are TRBV6-6 and TRBJ2-2, with D unclear. CDR1 and CDR2 (germline): MNHNY, SVGAGI (reference sequence). V lost 0 bases, J lost 4 bases, and 6 bases lay in between. The CDR3 contains 14 residues. CDR3 amino acids: CASSYSVGTGELFF. As DNA, the CDR3 is TGTGCCAGCAGTTACTCAGTGGGCACCGGGGAGCTGTTTTTT.

The rearrangement uses TRBV28 and TRBJ2-7; 7 bases fit TRBD1. The ends lost 5 bases at V and 4 bases at J; junction bases unmatched: 14. Germline V gene sequence: CDR1 MDHEN, CDR2 SYDVKM. This CDR3 contains 16 residues. The CDR3 coding sequence is TGTGCCAGCAGTCCTTTACCGGGACAGCCCCCTTACGAGCAGTACGTC. Protein sequence: CASSPLPGQPPYEQYV.

The rearrangement uses TRBV4-1 and TRBJ2-7; 9 bases line up with TRBD2. CDR1 is MGHRA, CDR2 YSYEKL, per germline. The junction had 6 bases not matched to a gene; V was cut back by 4 bases and J by 2 bases. CDR3 size: 15 residues. The CDR3 protein is CASSLDLAGTYEQYF. In DNA form, the CDR3 reads TGCGCCAGCAGCCTAGATCTAGCGGGAACCTACGAGCAGTACTTC.

This clonotype was recorded at least ten times. This chain joins TRBV7-2 and TRBJ1-4, with no clear D. The CDR3 runs 15 residues. Trimming pared 4 bases from V and 0 bases from J, leaving 9 bases between. The germline V gene has CDR1 SGHTA and CDR2 FQGNSA. The CDR3 region has the DNA TGTGCCAGCAGCTCGAGGACGGCAACTAATGAAAAACTGTTTTTT. Protein product: CASSSRTATNEKLFF.

This clonotype was counted only a few times. V and J are TRBV6-5 and TRBJ1-2; TRBD1 matches at 7 bases. The CDR3 is 18 residues long. Germline CDR1 and CDR2: MNHEY and SVGAGI. Trimming took 2 bases from V and 4 from J; bases not matched to a gene: 16. The CDR3 spells CASSYLGQDHWGFYGYTF. The CDR3 DNA reads as TGTGCCAGCAGTTACCTAGGACAGGACCATTGGGGATTCTATGGCTACACCTTC.

There are many counts of this clonotype. J is TRBJ1-5 and V is TRBV7-6; 8 bases align to TRBD1. The CDR3 sequence is 14 residues long. With V trimmed by 5 bases and J by 4 bases, 4 bases remained unmatched. In germline, CDR1 is SGHVS, CDR2 FNYEAQ. CDR3 sequence (DNA): TGTGCCAGCAGCCCGGACAGGGAGAATCAGCCCCAGCATTTT. Translation: CASSPDRENQPQHF. The full variable domain, in which reference TRBV7-6 and TRBJ1-5 provide the parts outside the CDR3, is GAGVSQSPRYKVTKRGQDVALRCDPISGHVSLYWYRQALGQGPEFLTYFNYEAQQDKSGLPNDRFSAERPEGSISTLTIQRTEQRDSAMYRCASSPDRENQPQHFGDGTRLSIL.

The chain joins TRBV10-3 to TRBJ2-5; 9 bases fit TRBD2. This CDR3 region has 17 residues. Looked up from germline, CDR1 is ENHRY and CDR2 is SYGVKD. Trimming at V came to 1 base and at J to 2 bases, leaving 8 bases not matched to a gene. CDR3 in DNA: TGTGCCATCAGTGAGTGGGGACTAGCAGGGATTCAAGAGACCCAGTACTTC. It yields the protein CAISEWGLAGIQETQYF.

The gene calls are TRBV7-6 and TRBJ1-3, with TRBD1 matching 9 bases. V was pared by 5 bases and J by 7 bases, with 0 bases of the junction left unmatched. There are 12 residues in the CDR3. Germline V lookup: CDR1 SGHVS, CDR2 FNYEAQ. The CDR3 nucleotides are TGTGCCAGCAGCGACAGGGGGAACACCATATATTTT. Its translation is CASSDRGNTIYF.

V and J are TRBV6-5 and TRBJ1-1, with 7 bases matching TRBD1. V was clipped by 6 bases and J by 0 bases; unmatched bases: 4. Germline CDR1 is MNHEY and CDR2 is SVGAGI. This CDR3 comprises 14 residues. Here the CDR3 DNA reads TGTGCCAGCAGGACAGGGTCGATGAACACTGAAGCTTTCTTT. Translation: CASRTGSMNTEAFF.

The CDR3 region has the DNA TGTGCCAGCAGTTACTCGATCCCAGGCGAGCAGTACTTC. As protein: CASSYSIPGEQYF. The V gene is TRBV6-2 or TRBV6-3, the J gene TRBJ2-7; D is ambiguous. The CDR3 is 13 residues long. Trimming cost V 0 bases and J 6 bases, with 9 bases left between them. CDR1 is MNHEY, CDR2 SVGEGT, per germline.

V is TRBV6-5 and J is TRBJ2-7; D ambiguous. Germline CDR1 and CDR2: MNHEY and SVGAGI. V was shortened by 6 bases and J by 1 base, with 10 bases between the two germline ends. The CDR3 has 13 residues. The CDR3 coding sequence is TGTGCCAGCAGCAATCCTGGATCCTACGAGCAGTACGTC. Amino acids: CASSNPGSYEQYV.

The J gene is TRBJ1-4, the V gene TRBV19; no clear D. From germline, CDR1 is LNHDA and CDR2 SQIVND (reference sequence). V shed 6 bases and J shed 8 bases, with 19 bases lying between them. This CDR3 comprises 15 residues. The chain's CDR3 is CASRTLRGPREKLFF. CDR3 DNA: TGTGCCAGTAGAACCCTCCGTGGCCCGAGGGAAAAACTGTTTTTT.

V gene TRBV6-5 combines with J gene TRBJ1-5, with D maybe TRBD1 (5 bases). V was clipped by 2 bases and J by 4 bases, with 9 bases between them. CDR3 length: 14 amino acids. CDR1 is MNHEY, CDR2 SVGAGI, per germline. DNA of the CDR3: TGTGCCAGCAGTTACGCGGCAGGGAATCAGCCCCAGCATTTT. Amino acid sequence: CASSYAAGNQPQHF.

V and J are TRBV2 and TRBJ1-6; D not resolved. This CDR3 spans 16 amino acids. Deletions cut 8 bases from V and 3 bases from J, with 17 bases between. Germline CDR1 reads SNHLY; CDR2 reads FYNNEI. The CDR3 region has the DNA TGTGCCAGCCGGTTTCGAGGGAATTACTATAATTCACCCCTCCACTTT. It specifies CASRFRGNYYNSPLHF.

The gene calls are TRBV7-6 and TRBJ2-3; D uncertain. V was shortened by 1 base and J by 0 bases, with 5 bases between the two germline ends. The V gene's germline CDR1 is SGHVS and CDR2 FNYEAQ. The CDR3 totals 14 residues. Here the CDR3 DNA reads TGTGCCAGCAGCTTAGTGGCCAGCACAGATACGCAGTATTTT. Its translation is CASSLVASTDTQYF.

The chain links TRBV7-9 to TRBJ2-7, with TRBD2 as a possible D gene (5 bases). Trimming cost V 1 base and J 0 bases, with 10 bases left between them. CDR3 length: 15 residues. Germline-derived CDR1 and CDR2 are SEHNR and FQNEAQ (reference sequence). CDR3 sequence: CASSLVGSGSYEQYF. CDR3 nucleotide sequence: TGTGCCAGCAGCTTAGTAGGGAGTGGCTCCTACGAGCAGTACTTC.

Only a few counts were recorded for this clonotype. The V gene is TRBV7-9, the J gene TRBJ1-1, with 7 bases lining up with TRBD1. Germline values: CDR1 SEHNR, CDR2 FQNEAQ (reference sequence). J was trimmed by 7 bases and V by 3 bases; bases with no gene match: 11. The CDR3 runs to 15 residues. DNA for the CDR3: TGTGCCAGCAGCTTCTTAGGACACAGGGGTAGTGAAGCTTTCTTT. As protein: CASSFLGHRGSEAFF.

Only a few counts were recorded for this clonotype. The V gene is TRBV6-5, the J gene TRBJ2-1; D is undetermined. Looked up from germline, CDR1 is MNHEY and CDR2 is SVGAGI. Trimming pared 4 bases from V and 0 bases from J, leaving 10 bases between. The CDR3 spans 15 residues. CDR3 sequence (DNA): TGTGCCAGCAGTTCCCTTCTGGGCTCCTACAATGAGCAGTTCTTC. Translated: CASSSLLGSYNEQFF.

This clonotype was detected a few times. The rearrangement joins TRBV27 to TRBJ1-2, with TRBD1 identical over 7 bases. The CDR3 is made up of 15 amino acids. CDR1 is MNHEY, CDR2 SMNVEV, per germline (reference sequence). V lost 2 bases to trimming and J lost 8 bases; unmatched junction nucleotides: 11. CDR3 in DNA: TGTGCCAGCAGTTTAGAAGGGGGCGCATTTGAAGGCTACACCTTC. It translates to CASSLEGGAFEGYTF.

The chain uses TRBV29-1 and TRBJ1-2; TRBD1 agrees at 8 bases. The germline V gene encodes CDR1 SQVTM and CDR2 ANQGSEA. V dropped 1 base and J dropped 8; count of bases not matched to a gene: 6. CDR3 length equals 13 residues. The CDR3 sequence is CSVEGQGAKGYTF. The CDR3 region has the DNA TGCAGCGTTGAAGGGCAGGGGGCTAAGGGCTACACCTTC.

The rearrangement uses TRBV12-3 or TRBV12-4 and TRBJ2-3, with 7 bases aligning to TRBD1. There are 17 residues in the CDR3. The V and J ends lost 4 bases and 2 bases, in that order; junction bases with no gene match: 12. CDR3: CASSSYLRDRDTDTQYF. CDR3 DNA: TGTGCCAGCAGTTCTTACCTCCGGGACAGAGACACAGATACGCAGTATTTT.

This clonotype has a handful of counts. V gene TRBV28 combines with J gene TRBJ1-2; perhaps TRBD1 as D (5 bases). The CDR3 contains 13 residues. Germline values: CDR1 MDHEN, CDR2 SYDVKM. The V end lost 5 bases, the J end lost 4 bases, and 11 bases lay between the germline ends. The CDR3 DNA sequence: TGTGCCAGCAGTCAGACAGACCCCTATGGCTACACCTTC. It encodes CASSQTDPYGYTF.

This clonotype was seen more than once but under ten times. This chain joins TRBV7-3 and TRBJ2-5, with D perhaps TRBD2 (7 bases). Per germline, CDR1 SGHTA and CDR2 FQGTGA. V was cut by 0 bases and J by 1 base, with 12 bases left in between. This CDR3 comprises 16 residues. The CDR3 here is CASSLTGGGLQETQYF. Here the CDR3 DNA reads TGTGCCAGCAGCTTAACTGGCGGGGGCCTCCAAGAGACCCAGTACTTC. The variable domain in full, with the rest retrieved from reference TRBV7-3 and TRBJ2-5, is GAGVSQTPSNKVTEKGKYVELRCDPISGHTALYWYRQSLGQGPEFLIYFQGTGAADDSGLPNDRFFAVRPEGSVSTLKIQRTERGDSAVYLCASSLTGGGLQETQYFGPGTRLLVL.